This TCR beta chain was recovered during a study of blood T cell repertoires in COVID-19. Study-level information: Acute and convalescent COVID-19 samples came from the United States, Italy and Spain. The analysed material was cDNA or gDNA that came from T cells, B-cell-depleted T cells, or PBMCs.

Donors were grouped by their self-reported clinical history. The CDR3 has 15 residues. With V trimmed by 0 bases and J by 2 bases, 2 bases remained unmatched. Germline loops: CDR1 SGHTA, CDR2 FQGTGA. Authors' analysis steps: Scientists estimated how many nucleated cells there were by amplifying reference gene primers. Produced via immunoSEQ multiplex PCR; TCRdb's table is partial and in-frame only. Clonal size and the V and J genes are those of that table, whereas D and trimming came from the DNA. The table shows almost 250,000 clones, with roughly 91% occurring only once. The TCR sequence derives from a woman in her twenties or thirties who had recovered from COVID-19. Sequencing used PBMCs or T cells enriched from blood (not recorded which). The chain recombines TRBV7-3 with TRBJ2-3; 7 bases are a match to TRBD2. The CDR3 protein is CASSLTGGTTDTQYF. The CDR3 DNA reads TGTGCCAGCAGCTTAACGGGGGGGACCACAGATACGCAGTATTTT.